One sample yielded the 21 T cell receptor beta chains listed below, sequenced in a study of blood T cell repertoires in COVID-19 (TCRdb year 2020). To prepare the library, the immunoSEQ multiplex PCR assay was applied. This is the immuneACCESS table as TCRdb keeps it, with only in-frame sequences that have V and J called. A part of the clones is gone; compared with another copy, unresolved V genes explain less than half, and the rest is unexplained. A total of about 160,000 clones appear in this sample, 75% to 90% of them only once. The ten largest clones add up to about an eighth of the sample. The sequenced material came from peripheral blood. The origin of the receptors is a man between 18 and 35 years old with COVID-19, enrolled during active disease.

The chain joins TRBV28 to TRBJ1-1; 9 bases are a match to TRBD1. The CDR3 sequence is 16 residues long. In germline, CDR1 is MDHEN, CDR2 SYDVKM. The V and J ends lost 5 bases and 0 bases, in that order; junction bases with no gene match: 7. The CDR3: CASSLTGGALNTEAFF. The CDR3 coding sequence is TGTGCCAGCAGTCTGACAGGGGGAGCACTGAACACTGAAGCTTTCTTT. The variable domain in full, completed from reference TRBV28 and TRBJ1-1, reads DVKVTQSSRYLVKRTGEKVFLECVQDMDHENMFWYRQDPGLGLRLIYFSYDVKMKEKGDIPEGYSVSREKKERFSLILESASTNQTSMYLCASSLTGGALNTEAFFGQGTRLTVV.

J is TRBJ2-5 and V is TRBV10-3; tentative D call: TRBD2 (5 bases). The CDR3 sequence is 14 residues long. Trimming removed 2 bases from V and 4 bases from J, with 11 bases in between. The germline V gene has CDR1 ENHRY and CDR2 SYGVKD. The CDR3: CAISEPLGRETQYF. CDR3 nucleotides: TGTGCCATCAGTGAGCCCTTGGGGAGAGAGACCCAGTACTTC.

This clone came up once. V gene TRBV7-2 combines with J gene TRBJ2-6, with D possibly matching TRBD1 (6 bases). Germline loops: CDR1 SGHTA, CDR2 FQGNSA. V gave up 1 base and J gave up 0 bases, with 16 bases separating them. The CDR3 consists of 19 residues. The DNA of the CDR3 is TGTGCCAGCAGCTTAGTGGGTGGTGGACAGAACTCTGGGGCCAACGTCCTGACTTTC. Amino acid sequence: CASSLVGGGQNSGANVLTF. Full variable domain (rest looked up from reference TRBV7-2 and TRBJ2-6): GAGVSQSPSNKVTEKGKDVELRCDPISGHTALYWYRQSLGQGLEFLIYFQGNSAPDKSGLPSDRFSAERTGGSVSTLTIQRTQQEDSAVYLCASSLVGGGQNSGANVLTFGAGSRLTVL.

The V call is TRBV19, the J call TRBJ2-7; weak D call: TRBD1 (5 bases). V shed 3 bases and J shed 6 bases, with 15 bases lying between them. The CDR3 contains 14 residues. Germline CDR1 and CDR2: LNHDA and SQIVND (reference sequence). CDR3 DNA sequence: TGTGCCAGTAGTATTGACAGAGGTCCCTTCGAGCAGTACTTC. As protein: CASSIDRGPFEQYF.

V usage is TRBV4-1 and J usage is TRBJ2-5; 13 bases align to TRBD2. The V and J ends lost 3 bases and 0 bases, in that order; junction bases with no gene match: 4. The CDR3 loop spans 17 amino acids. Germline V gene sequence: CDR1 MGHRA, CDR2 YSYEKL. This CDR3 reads CASSQPGLAGHQETQYF. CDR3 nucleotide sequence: TGCGCCAGCAGCCAGCCGGGACTAGCGGGACACCAAGAGACCCAGTACTTC.

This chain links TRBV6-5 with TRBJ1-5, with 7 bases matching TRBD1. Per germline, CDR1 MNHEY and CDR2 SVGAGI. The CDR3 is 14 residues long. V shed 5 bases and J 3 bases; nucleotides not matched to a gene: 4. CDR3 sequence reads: CASSPGTVNQPQHF. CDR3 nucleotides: TGTGCCAGCAGTCCGGGGACAGTCAATCAGCCCCAGCATTTT.

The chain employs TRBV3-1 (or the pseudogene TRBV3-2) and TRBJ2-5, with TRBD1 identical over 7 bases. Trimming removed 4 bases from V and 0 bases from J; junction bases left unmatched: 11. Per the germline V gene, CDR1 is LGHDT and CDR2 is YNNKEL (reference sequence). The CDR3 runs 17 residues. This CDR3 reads CASSPPRTGPYQETQYF. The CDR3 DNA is TGTGCCAGCAGCCCCCCCCGGACAGGACCGTACCAAGAGACCCAGTACTTC.

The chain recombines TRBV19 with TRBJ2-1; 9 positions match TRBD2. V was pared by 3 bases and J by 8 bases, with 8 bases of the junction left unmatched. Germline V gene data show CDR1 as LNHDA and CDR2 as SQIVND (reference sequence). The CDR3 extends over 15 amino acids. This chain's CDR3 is CASSMTSGVGDEQFF. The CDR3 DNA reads TGTGCCAGTAGTATGACTAGCGGCGTTGGGGATGAGCAGTTCTTC.

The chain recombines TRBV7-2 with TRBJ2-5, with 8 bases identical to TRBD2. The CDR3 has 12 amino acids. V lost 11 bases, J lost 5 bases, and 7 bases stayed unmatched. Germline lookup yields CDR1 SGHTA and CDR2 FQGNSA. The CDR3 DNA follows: TGTGCCTCGGGGGGGATCGGGGAGACCCAGTACTTC. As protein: CASGGIGETQYF.

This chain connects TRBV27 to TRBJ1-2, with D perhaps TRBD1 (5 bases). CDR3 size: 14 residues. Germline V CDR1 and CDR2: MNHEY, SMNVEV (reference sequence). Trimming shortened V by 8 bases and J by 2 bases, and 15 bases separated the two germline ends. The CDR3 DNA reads TGTGCCAGCGGGAGGGGACTCCGGAACTATGGCTACACCTTC. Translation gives CASGRGLRNYGYTF.

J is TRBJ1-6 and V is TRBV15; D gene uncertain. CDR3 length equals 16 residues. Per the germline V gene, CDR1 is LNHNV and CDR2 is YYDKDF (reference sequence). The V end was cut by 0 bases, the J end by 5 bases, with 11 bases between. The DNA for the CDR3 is TGTGCCACCAGCAGAGATCGAGGCAGAAATAATTCACCCCTCCACTTT. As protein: CATSRDRGRNNSPLHF.

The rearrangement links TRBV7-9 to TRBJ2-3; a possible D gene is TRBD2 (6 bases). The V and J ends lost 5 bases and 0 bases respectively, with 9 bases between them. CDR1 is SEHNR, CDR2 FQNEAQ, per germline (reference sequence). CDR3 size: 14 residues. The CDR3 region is CASSAGLSTDTQYF. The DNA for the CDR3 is TGTGCCAGCAGCGCGGGATTAAGCACAGATACGCAGTATTTT.

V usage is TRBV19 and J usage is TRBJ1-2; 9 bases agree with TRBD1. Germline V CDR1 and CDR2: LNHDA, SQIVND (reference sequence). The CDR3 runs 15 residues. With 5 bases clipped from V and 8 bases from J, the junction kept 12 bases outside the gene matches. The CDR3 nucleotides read TGTGCCAGTAGTGCCACCGGGACAGGGCGAGAGGGCTACACCTTC. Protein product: CASSATGTGREGYTF.

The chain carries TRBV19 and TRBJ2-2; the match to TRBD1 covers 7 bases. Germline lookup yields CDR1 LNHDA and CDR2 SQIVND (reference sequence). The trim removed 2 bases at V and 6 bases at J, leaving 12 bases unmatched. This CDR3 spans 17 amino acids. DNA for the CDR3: TGTGCCAGTAGTATAAGGGGAAGGGGGCTATTGGCCGGGGAGCTGTTTTTT. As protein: CASSIRGRGLLAGELFF. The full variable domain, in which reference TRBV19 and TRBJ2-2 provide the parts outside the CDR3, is DGGITQSPKYLFRKEGQNVTLSCEQNLNHDAMYWYRQDPGQGLRLIYYSQIVNDFQKGDIAEGYSVSREKKESFPLTVTSAQKNPTAFYLCASSIRGRGLLAGELFFGEGSRLTVL.

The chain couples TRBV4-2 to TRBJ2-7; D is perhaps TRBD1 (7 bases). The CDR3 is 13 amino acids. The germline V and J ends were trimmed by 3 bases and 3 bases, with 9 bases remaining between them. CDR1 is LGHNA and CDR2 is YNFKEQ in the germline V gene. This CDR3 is CASSQQGGYEQYF. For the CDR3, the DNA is TGTGCCAGCAGCCAGCAGGGGGGCTACGAGCAGTACTTC.

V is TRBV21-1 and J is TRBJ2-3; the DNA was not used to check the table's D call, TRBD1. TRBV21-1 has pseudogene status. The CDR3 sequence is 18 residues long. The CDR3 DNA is TGTGCCAGCAGCAGCCGGACAGGGGGCCGGAAGGTCACAGATACGCAGTATTTT. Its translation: CASSSRTGGRKVTDTQYF.

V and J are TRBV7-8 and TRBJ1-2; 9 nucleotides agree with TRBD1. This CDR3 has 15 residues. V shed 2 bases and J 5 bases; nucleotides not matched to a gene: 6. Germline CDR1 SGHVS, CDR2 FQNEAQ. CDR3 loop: CASSLTGGAWYGYTF. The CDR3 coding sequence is TGTGCCAGCAGCTTAACAGGGGGCGCTTGGTATGGCTACACCTTC.

The CDR3 bases are TGTGCCAGCAGGCCGACAGGTTTGGGCAATCAGCCCCAGCATTTT. It translates to CASRPTGLGNQPQHF. The V gene is TRBV6-5, the J gene TRBJ1-5, with a possible D match to TRBD1 (6 bases). From germline, CDR1 is MNHEY and CDR2 SVGAGI. The ends were cut back, 6 bases at V and 2 bases at J, with 14 bases in the middle. The CDR3 sequence is 15 residues long.

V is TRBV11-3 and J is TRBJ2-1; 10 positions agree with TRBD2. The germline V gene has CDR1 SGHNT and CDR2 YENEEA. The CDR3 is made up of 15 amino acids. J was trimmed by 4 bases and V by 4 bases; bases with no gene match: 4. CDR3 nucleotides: TGTGCCAGCAGCTCACGGACTAGCGGTTACAATGAGCAGTTCTTC. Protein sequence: CASSSRTSGYNEQFF.

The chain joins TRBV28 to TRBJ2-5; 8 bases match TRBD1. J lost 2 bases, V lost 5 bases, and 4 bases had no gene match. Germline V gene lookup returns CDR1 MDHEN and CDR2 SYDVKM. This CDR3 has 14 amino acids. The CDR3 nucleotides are TGTGCCAGCAGTCTCCGGGACAGGCAAGAGACCCAGTACTTC. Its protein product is CASSLRDRQETQYF.

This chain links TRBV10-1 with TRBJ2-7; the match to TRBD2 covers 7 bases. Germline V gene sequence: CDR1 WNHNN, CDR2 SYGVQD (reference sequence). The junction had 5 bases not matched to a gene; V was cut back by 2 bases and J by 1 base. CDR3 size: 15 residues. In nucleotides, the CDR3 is TGCGCCAGCAGTGAGGGGCTAGCGGAGTCCTACGAGCAGTACTTC. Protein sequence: CASSEGLAESYEQYF.